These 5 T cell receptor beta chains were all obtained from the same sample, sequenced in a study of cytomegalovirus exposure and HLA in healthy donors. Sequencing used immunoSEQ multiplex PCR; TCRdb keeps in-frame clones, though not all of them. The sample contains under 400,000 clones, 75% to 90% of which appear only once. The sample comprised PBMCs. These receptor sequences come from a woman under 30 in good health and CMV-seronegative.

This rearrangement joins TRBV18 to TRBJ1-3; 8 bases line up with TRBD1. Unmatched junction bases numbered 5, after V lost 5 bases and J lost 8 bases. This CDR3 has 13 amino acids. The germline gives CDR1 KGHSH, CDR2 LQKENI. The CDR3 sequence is CASSADRVHTIYF. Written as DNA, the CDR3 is TGTGCCAGCTCAGCGGACAGGGTTCACACCATATATTTT. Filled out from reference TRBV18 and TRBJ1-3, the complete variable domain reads NAGVMQNPRHLVRRRGQEARLRCSPMKGHSHVYWYRQLPEEGLKFMVYLQKENIIDESGMPKERFSAEFPKEGPSILRIQQVVRGDSAAYFCASSADRVHTIYFGEGSWLTVV.

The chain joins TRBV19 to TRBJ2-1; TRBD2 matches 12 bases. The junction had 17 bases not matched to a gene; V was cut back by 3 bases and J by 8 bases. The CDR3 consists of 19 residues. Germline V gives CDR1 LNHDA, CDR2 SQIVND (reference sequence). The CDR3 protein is CASSISSMTSGRGGDEQFF. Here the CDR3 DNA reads TGTGCCAGTAGTATCTCCTCTATGACTAGCGGGAGAGGGGGGGATGAGCAGTTCTTC. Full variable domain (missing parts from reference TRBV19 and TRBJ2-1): DGGITQSPKYLFRKEGQNVTLSCEQNLNHDAMYWYRQDPGQGLRLIYYSQIVNDFQKGDIAEGYSVSREKKESFPLTVTSAQKNPTAFYLCASSISSMTSGRGGDEQFFGPGTRLTVL.

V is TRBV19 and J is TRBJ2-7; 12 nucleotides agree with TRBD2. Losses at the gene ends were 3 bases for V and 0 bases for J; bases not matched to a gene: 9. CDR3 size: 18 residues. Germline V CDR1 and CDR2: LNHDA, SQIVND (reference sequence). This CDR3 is CASSMPSGRAGSSYEQYF. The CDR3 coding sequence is TGTGCCAGTAGTATGCCTAGCGGGAGGGCGGGCAGCTCCTACGAGCAGTACTTC.

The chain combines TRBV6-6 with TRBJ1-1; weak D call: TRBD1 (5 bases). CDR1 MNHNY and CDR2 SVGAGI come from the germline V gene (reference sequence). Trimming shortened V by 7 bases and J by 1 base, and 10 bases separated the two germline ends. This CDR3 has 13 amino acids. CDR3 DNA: TGTGCCAGCACGATTAGGGGGAACACTGAAGCTTTCTTT. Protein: CASTIRGNTEAFF.

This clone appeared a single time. The CDR3: CSVEASGTAYGYTF. Written as DNA, the CDR3 is TGCAGCGTTGAAGCCTCAGGGACAGCCTATGGCTACACCTTC. The chain carries TRBV29-1 and TRBJ1-2; 7 bases align to TRBD1. CDR1 and CDR2 (germline): SQVTM, ANQGSEA. CDR3 length: 14 residues. The junction had 6 bases not matched to a gene; V was cut back by 1 base and J by 4 bases.